Here is one TCR beta chain with its context. The data are from a study of blood T cell repertoires in COVID-19. Across the whole study: PBMCs, B-cell-depleted T cells, or T cells provided the cDNA or gDNA that made up the material.

Clones were read by immunoSEQ multiplex PCR, and TCRdb kept only the in-frame ones, dropping some. The profile shows tens of thousands of clones, around 85% of them singletons. Sequencing was done on a sample of peripheral blood. The TCR comes from a man older than 75 with active or convalescent COVID-19.

CDR3 residues: CASSQGAVNQPQHF. CDR3 nucleotide sequence: TGCGCCAGCAGCCAAGGGGCAGTTAATCAGCCCCAGCATTTT. This chain links TRBV4-3 with TRBJ1-5; no definite D call. V lost 1 base, J lost 4 bases, and 8 bases lay in between. This CDR3 has 14 residues. Germline V gene sequence: CDR1 LGHNA, CDR2 YSLEER.